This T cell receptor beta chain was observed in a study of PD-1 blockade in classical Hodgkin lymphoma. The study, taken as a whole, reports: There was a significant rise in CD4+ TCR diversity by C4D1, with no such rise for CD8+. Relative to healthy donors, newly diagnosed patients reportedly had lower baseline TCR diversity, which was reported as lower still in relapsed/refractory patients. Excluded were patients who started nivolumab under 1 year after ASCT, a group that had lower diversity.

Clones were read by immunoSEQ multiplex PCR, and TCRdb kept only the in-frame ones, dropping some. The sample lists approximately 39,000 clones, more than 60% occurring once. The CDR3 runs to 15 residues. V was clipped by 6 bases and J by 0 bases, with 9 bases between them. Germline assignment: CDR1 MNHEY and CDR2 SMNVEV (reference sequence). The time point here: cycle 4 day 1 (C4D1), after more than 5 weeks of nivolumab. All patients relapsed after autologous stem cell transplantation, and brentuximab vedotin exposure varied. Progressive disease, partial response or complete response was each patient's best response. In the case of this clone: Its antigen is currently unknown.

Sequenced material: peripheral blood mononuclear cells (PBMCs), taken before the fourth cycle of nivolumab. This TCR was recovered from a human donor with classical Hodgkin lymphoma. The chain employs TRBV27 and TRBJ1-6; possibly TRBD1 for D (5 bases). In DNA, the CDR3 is TGTGCCAGCAGCCCTGACAGCTCCTATAATTCACCCCTCCACTTT. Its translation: CASSPDSSYNSPLHF.